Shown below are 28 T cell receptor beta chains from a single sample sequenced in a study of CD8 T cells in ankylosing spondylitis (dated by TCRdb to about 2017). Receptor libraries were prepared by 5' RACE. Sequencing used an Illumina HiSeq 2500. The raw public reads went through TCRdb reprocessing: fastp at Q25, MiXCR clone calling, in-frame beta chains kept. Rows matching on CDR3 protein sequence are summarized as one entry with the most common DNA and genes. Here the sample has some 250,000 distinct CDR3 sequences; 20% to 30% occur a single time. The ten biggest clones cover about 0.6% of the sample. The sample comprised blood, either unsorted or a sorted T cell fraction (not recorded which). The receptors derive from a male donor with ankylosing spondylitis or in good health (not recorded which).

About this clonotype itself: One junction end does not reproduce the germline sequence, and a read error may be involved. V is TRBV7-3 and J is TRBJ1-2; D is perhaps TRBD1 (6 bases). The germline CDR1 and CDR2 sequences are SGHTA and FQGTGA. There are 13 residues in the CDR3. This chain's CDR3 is CASSLTGSDGYTF. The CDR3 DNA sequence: TGTGCCAGCAGCCTAACAGGGAGCGATGGCTACACCTTC.

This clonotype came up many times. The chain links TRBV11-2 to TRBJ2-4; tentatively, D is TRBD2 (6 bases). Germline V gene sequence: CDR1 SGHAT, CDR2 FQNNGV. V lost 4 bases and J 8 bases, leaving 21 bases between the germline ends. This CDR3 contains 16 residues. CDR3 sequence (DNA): TGTGCCAGCAGCTACGTTCCGGGCGGGGAGAGGGACATTCAGTACTTC. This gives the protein CASSYVPGGERDIQYF.

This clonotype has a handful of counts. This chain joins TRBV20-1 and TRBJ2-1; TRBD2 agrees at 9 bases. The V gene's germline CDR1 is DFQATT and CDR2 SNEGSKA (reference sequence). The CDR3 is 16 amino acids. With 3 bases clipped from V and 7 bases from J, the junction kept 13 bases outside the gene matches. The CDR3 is CSASPTFAGGFNEQFF. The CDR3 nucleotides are TGCAGTGCTAGCCCTACCTTTGCGGGGGGGTTTAATGAGCAGTTCTTC.

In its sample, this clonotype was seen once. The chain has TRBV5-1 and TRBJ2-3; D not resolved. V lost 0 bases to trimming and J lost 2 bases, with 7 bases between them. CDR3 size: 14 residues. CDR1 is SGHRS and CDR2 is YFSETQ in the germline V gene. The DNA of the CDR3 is TGCGCCAGCAGCTTGGTCCAGAACACAGATACGCAGTATTTT. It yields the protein CASSLVQNTDTQYF.

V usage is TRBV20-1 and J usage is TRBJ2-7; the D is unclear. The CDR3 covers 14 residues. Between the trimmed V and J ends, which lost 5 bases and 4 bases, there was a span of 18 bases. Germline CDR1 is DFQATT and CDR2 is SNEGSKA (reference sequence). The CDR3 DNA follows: TGCAGTGCTGCCAGAGAACGACATTTGTACGAGCAGTACTTC. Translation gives CSAARERHLYEQYF.

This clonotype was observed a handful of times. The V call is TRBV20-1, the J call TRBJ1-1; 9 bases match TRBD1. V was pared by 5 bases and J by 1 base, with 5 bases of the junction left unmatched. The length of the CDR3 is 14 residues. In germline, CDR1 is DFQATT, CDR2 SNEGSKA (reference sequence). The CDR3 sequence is CSAYRQGENTEAFF. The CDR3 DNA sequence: TGCAGTGCTTACAGACAGGGGGAGAACACTGAAGCTTTCTTT.

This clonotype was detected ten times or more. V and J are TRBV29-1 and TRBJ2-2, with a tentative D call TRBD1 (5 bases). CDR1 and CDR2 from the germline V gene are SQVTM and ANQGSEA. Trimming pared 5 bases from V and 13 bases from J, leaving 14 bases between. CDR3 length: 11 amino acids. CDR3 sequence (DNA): TGCAGCGTTCTGGGCCAGGGTGGGCTGTTTTTT. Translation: CSVLGQGGLFF.

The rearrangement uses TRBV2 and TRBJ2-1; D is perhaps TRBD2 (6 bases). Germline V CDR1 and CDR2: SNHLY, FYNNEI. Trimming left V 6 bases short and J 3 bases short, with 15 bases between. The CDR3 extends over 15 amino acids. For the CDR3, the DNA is TGTGCCAGCAGAACTACTAGCCTCGACTACAATGAGCAGTTCTTC. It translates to CASRTTSLDYNEQFF. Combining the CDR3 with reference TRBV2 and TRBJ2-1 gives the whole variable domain EPEVTQTPSHQVTQMGQEVILRCVPISNHLYFYWYRQILGQKVEFLVSFYNNEISEKSEIFDDQFSVERPDGSNFTLKIRSTKLEDSAMYFCASRTTSLDYNEQFFGPGTRLTVL.

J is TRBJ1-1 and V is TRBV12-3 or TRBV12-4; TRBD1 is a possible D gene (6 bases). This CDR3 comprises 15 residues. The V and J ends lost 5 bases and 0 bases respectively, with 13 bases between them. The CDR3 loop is CASSPRQALNTEAFF. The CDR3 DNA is TGTGCCAGCAGTCCTCGACAGGCCCTGAACACTGAAGCTTTCTTT.

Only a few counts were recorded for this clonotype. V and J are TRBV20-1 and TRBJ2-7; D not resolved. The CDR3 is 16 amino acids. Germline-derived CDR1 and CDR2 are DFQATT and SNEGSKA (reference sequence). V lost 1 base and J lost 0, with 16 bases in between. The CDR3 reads CSARGMTYGSSYEQYF. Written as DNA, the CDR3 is TGCAGTGCTAGAGGGATGACCTACGGCAGCTCCTACGAGCAGTACTTC.

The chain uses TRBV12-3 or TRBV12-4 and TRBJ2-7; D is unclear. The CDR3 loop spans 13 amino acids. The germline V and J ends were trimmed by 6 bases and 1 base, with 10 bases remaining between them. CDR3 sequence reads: CASRTEKSYEQYF. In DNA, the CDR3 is TGTGCCAGCAGGACGGAAAAGTCCTACGAGCAGTACTTC.

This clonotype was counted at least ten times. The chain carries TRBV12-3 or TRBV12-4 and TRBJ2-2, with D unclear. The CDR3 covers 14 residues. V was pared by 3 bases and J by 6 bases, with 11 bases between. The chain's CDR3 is CASSFSSGSGELFF. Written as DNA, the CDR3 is TGTGCCAGCAGTTTTAGCTCTGGGTCCGGGGAGCTGTTTTTT.

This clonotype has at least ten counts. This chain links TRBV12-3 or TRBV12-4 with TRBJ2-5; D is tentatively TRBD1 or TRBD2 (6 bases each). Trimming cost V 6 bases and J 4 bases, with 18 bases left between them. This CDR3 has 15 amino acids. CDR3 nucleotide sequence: TGTGCCAGCAGCCTGGGTGGGGGGCTCGGAGAGACCCAGTACTTC. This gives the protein CASSLGGGLGETQYF.

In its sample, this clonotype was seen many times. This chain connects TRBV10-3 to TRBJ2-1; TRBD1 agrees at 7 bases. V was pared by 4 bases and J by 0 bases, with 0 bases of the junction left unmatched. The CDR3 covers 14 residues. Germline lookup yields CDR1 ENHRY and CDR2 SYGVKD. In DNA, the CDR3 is TGTGCCATCAGTGGGACAGGCTCCTACAATGAGCAGTTCTTC. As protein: CAISGTGSYNEQFF.

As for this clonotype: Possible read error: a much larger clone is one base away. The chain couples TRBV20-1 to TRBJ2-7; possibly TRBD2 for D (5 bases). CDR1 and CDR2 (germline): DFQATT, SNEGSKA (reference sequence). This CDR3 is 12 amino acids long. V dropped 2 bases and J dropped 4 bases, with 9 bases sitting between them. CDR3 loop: CSARRRAYEQYF. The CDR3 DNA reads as TGCAGTGCTAGAAGGCGGGCGTACGAGCAGTACTTC.

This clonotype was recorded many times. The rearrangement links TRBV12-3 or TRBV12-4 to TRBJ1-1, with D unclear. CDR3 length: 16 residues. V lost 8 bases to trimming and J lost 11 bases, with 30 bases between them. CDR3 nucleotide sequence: TGTGCCAGCTCCGCCCTTCCACCCACCGCCCGGGCGGAGGCTTTCTTT. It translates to CASSALPPTARAEAFF.

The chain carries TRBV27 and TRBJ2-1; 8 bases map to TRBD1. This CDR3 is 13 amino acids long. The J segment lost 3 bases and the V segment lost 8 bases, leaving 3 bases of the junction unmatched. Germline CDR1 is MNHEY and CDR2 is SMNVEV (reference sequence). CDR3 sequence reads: CASRDRLYNEQFF. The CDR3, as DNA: TGTGCCAGCCGGGACAGGCTCTACAATGAGCAGTTCTTC.

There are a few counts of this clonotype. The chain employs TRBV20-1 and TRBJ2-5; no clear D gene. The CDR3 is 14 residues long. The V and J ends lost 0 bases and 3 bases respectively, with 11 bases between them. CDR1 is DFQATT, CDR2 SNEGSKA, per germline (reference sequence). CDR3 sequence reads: CSARDPAGKETQYF. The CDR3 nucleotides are TGCAGTGCTAGAGATCCGGCTGGAAAAGAGACCCAGTACTTC.

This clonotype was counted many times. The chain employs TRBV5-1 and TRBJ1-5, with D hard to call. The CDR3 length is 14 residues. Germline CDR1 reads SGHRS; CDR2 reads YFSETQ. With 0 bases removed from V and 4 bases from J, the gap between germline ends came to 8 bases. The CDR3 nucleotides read TGCGCCAGCAGCTTGGATTTGGGGAATCAGCCCCAGCATTTT. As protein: CASSLDLGNQPQHF.

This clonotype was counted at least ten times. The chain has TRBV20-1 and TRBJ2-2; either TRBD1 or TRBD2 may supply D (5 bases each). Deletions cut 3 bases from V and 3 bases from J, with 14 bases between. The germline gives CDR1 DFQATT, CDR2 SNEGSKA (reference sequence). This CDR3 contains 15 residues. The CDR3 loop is CSASVAGTDTGELFF. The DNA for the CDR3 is TGCAGTGCTAGCGTTGCAGGGACGGACACCGGGGAGCTGTTTTTT.

Written as DNA, the CDR3 is TGTGCCAGCAGTTACGCGGGGTCCGTATTTGTTGAGCAGTTCTTC. Translating it yields CASSYAGSVFVEQFF. The genes are TRBV6-2 or TRBV6-3 and TRBJ2-1; a weak D match, TRBD2 (6 bases). The germline V gene has CDR1 MNHEY and CDR2 SVGEGT. V was clipped by 2 bases and J by 9 bases, with 17 bases between them. This CDR3 is built from 15 residues.

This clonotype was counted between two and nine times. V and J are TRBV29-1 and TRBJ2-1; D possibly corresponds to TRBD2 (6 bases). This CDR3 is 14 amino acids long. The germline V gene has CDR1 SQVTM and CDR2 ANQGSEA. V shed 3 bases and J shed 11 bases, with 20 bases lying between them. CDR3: CSVEGAGSLIQQFF. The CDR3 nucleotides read TGCAGCGTTGAGGGTGCGGGGTCACTGATACAGCAGTTCTTC.

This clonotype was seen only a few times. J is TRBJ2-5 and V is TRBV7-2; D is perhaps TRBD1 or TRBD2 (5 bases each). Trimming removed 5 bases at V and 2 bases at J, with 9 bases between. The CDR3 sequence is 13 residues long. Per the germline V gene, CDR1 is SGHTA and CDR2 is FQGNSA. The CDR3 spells CASSGGPQETQYF. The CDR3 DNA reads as TGTGCCAGCAGCGGGGGACCTCAAGAGACCCAGTACTTC. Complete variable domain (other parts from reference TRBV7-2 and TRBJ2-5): GAGVSQSPSNKVTEKGKDVELRCDPISGHTALYWYRQSLGQGLEFLIYFQGNSAPDKSGLPSDRFSAERTGGSVSTLTIQRTQQEDSAVYLCASSGGPQETQYFGPGTRLLVL.

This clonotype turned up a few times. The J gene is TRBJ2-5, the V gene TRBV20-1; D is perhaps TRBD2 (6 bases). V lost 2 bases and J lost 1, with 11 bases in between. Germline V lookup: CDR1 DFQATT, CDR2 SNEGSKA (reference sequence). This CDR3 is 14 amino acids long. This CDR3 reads CSARRTGLQETQYF. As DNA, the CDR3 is TGCAGTGCTAGACGTACGGGACTCCAAGAGACCCAGTACTTC.

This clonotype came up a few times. CDR3 nucleotide sequence: TGCAGTGCTAGAGACCAGCGGGGTAGAAATGAGCAGTTCTTC. This gives the protein CSARDQRGRNEQFF. The chain employs TRBV20-1 and TRBJ2-1; the match to TRBD2 covers 7 bases. The CDR3 extends over 14 amino acids. The germline CDR1 and CDR2 sequences are DFQATT and SNEGSKA (reference sequence). With V trimmed by 0 bases and J by 7 bases, 6 bases remained unmatched.

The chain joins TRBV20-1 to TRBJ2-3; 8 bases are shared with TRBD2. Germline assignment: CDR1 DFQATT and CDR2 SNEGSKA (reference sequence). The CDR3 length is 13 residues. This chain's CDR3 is CRPGGGTTDTQYF. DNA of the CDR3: TGCAGACCTGGCGGGGGGACCACAGATACGCAGTATTTT.

In nucleotides, the CDR3 is TGTGCCAGCAGCGTCGGGGACAGGGATGGGTCACCCCTCCACTTT. The encoded protein is CASSVGDRDGSPLHF. The J gene is TRBJ1-6, the V gene TRBV7-9; 9 bases are a match to TRBD1. Germline trimming cut 5 bases from V and 10 bases from J; bases unmatched to any gene: 9. Germline V gene lookup returns CDR1 SEHNR and CDR2 FQNEAQ (reference sequence). The CDR3 runs 15 residues. Supplemented by reference TRBV7-9 and TRBJ1-6, the full variable domain reads DTGVSQNPRHKITKRGQNVTFRCDPISEHNRLYWYRQTLGQGPEFLTYFQNEAQLEKSRLLSDRFSAERPKGSFSTLEIQRTEQGDSAMYLCASSVGDRDGSPLHFGNGTRLTVT.

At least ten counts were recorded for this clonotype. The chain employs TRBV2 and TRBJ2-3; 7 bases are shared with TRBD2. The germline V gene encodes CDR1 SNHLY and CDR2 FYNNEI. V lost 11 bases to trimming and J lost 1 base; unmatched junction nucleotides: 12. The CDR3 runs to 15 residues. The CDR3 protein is CAGASSGPRTDTQYF. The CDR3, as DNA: TGTGCCGGCGCTAGTAGCGGGCCCCGCACAGATACGCAGTATTTT.